A selection of T cell receptor beta chains follows, all from one sample in a study of radiotherapy plus CTLA-4 blockade in lung cancer. Profiled with immunoSEQ multiplex PCR; TCRdb holds only in-frame clones, not every one. Among over 85,000 clones listed, around 88% were seen once. Sequenced material: peripheral blood, taken from a patient treated with radiotherapy plus ipilimumab. The receptor set was obtained from a human donor with non-small cell lung cancer that progressed on radiotherapy plus ipilimumab. Both conserved end residues are part of each CDR3. A D gene is named only where the DNA matches it firmly.

d_gene: -
v_gene: TRBV4-1
j_gene: TRBJ2-2
CDR3nt: TGCGCCAGCAGCCAAGGGGGGGGGCTTACTATGGGCGGGGAGCTGTTTTTT
CDR3aa: CASSQGGGLTMGGELFF

d_gene: -
v_gene: TRBV11-2
j_gene: TRBJ1-5
CDR3nt: TGTGCCAGCAGCTTAGGCCGTGGGGGGCCCCAGCATTTT
CDR3aa: CASSLGRGGPQHF

d_gene: TRBD2
v_gene: TRBV5-1
j_gene: TRBJ2-7
CDR3nt: TGCGCCAGCAGCTCTAATCTAGCGGGAGGCCCGGGTCACGAGCAGTACTTC
CDR3aa: CASSSNLAGGPGHEQYF

d_gene: -
v_gene: TRBV10-1
j_gene: TRBJ2-2
CDR3nt: TGCGCCAGCAGTGAGGGGGGGACCGGGGAGCTGTTTTTT
CDR3aa: CASSEGGTGELFF

d_gene: TRBD2
v_gene: TRBV4-2
j_gene: TRBJ2-3
CDR3nt: TGTGCCAGCAGCCAAGATGGACTAGCGGGGTTGTATTTT
CDR3aa: CASSQDGLAGLYF

d_gene: TRBD2
v_gene: TRBV5-8
j_gene: TRBJ2-3
CDR3nt: TGTGCCAGCAGCTTGCTAGCGGGAGGAGCAGATACGCAGTATTTT
CDR3aa: CASSLLAGGADTQYF

d_gene: -
v_gene: TRBV5-6
j_gene: TRBJ1-1
CDR3nt: TGTGCCAGCAGCTCCGGAGGGACTGAAGCTTTCTTT
CDR3aa: CASSSGGTEAFF

d_gene: -
v_gene: TRBV11-3
j_gene: TRBJ2-7
CDR3nt: TGTGCCAGCAGCTTGGGACCCGCCTACGAGCAGTACTTC
CDR3aa: CASSLGPAYEQYF

d_gene: TRBD1
v_gene: TRBV28
j_gene: TRBJ2-1
CDR3nt: TGTGCCAGCAGCCGACCGGACAGGGGCTACAATGAGCAGTTCTTC
CDR3aa: CASSRPDRGYNEQFF

d_gene: -
v_gene: TRBV19
j_gene: TRBJ1-3
CDR3nt: TGTGCCAGTAGGTTAGCTGGAAACACCATATATTTT
CDR3aa: CASRLAGNTIYF

d_gene: -
v_gene: TRBV6-1
j_gene: TRBJ1-2
CDR3nt: TGTGCCAGCAGGCAGGACTATGGCTACACCTTC
CDR3aa: CASRQDYGYTF

d_gene: -
v_gene: TRBV14
j_gene: TRBJ1-2
CDR3nt: TGTGCCAGCAGCCAACCACGGGGCGCCGGGGAGTATGGCTACACCTTC
CDR3aa: CASSQPRGAGEYGYTF

d_gene: TRBD2
v_gene: TRBV28
j_gene: TRBJ2-7
CDR3nt: TGTGCCAGCAGTTTAGCCACTAGCGGGAGGTACGAGCAGTACTTC
CDR3aa: CASSLATSGRYEQYF

d_gene: TRBD1
v_gene: TRBV7-2
j_gene: TRBJ2-7
CDR3nt: TGTGCCAGCAGCTTAGCCGGGACAGGTATCCGATCCTACGAGCAGTACTTC
CDR3aa: CASSLAGTGIRSYEQYF

d_gene: TRBD2
v_gene: TRBV28
j_gene: TRBJ2-3
CDR3nt: TGTGCCAGCAGACCGTTTATAAGGGCTAGCGGGAGCGCAGATACGCAGTATTTT
CDR3aa: CASRPFIRASGSADTQYF

d_gene: TRBD2
v_gene: TRBV23-1
j_gene: TRBJ2-7
CDR3nt: TGCGCCAGCAGTCAACTAAGCGGGATCAACGGCGAGCAGTACTTC
CDR3aa: CASSQLSGINGEQYF

d_gene: TRBD1
v_gene: TRBV18
j_gene: TRBJ1-2
CDR3nt: TGTGCCAGCTCACCACGGGACAGGGTCTATGGCTACACCTTC
CDR3aa: CASSPRDRVYGYTF